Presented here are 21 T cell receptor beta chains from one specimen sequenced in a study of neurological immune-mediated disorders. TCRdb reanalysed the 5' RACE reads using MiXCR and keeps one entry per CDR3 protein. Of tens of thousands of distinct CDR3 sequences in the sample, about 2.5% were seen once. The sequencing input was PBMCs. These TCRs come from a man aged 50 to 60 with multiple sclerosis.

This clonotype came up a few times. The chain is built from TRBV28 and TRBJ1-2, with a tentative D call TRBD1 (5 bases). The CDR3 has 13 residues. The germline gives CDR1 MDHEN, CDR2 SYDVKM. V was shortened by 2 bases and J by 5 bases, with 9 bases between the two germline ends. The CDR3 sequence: CASSLIQAYGYTF. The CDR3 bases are TGTGCCAGCAGTTTAATACAGGCGTATGGCTACACCTTC.

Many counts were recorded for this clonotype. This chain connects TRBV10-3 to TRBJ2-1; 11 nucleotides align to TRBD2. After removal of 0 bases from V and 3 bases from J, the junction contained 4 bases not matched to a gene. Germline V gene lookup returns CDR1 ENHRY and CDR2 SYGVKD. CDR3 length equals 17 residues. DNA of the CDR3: TGTGCCATCAGTGAGTCGGGGACTAGCGGCTTCTACAATGAGCAGTTCTTC. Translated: CAISESGTSGFYNEQFF.

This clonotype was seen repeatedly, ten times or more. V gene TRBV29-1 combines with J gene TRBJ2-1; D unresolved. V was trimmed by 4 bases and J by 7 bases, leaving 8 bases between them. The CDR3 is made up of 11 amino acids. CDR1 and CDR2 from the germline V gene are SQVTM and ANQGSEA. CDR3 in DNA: TGCAGCGTTGGAGGTTCGAATGAGCAGTTCTTC. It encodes CSVGGSNEQFF.

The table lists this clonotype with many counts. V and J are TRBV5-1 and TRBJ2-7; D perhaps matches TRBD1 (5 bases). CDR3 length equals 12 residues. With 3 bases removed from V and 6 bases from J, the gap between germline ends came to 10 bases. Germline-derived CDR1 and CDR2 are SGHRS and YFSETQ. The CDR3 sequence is CASSSQGFEQYF. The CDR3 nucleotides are TGCGCCAGCAGCTCGCAGGGTTTCGAGCAGTACTTC.

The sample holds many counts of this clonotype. The CDR3 region has the DNA TGCGCCAGCAGCCAAGGGACAGGGCGCTACGAGCAGTACTTC. Translating gives CASSQGTGRYEQYF. The rearrangement joins TRBV4-3 to TRBJ2-7, with 8 nucleotides matching TRBD1. V shed 1 base, J shed 3 bases, and the junction held 2 bases outside the gene matches. This CDR3 has 14 residues. Germline CDR1 is LGHNA and CDR2 is YSLEER.

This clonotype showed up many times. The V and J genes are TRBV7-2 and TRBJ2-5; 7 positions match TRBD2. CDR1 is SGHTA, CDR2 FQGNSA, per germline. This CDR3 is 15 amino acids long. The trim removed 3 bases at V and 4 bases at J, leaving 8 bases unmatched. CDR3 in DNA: TGTGCCAGCAGCTTTTGGACGGGGGGTCCAGAGACCCAGTACTTC. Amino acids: CASSFWTGGPETQYF.

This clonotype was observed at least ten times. This chain's CDR3 is CASSLVGPSYEQYF. DNA of the CDR3: TGCGCCAGCAGCTTGGTGGGACCCTCCTACGAGCAGTACTTC. The chain carries TRBV5-1 and TRBJ2-7; D could derive from TRBD1 or TRBD2 (5 bases each). The CDR3 contains 14 residues. In germline, CDR1 is SGHRS, CDR2 YFSETQ. V was cut by 0 bases and J by 0 bases, with 7 bases left in between.

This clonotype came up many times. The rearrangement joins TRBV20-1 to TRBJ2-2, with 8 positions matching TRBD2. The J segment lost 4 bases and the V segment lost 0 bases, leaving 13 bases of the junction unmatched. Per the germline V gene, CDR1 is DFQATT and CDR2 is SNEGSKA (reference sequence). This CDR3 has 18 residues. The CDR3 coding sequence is TGCAGTGCTAGAGATCTAAGGGGACGGGGGGGCAGCACCGGGGAGCTGTTTTTT. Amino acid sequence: CSARDLRGRGGSTGELFF.

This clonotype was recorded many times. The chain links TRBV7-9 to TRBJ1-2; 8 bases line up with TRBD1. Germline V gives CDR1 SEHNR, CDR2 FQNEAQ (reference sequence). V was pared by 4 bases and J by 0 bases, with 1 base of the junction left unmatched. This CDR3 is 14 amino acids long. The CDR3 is CASSWTGPNYGYTF. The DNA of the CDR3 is TGTGCCAGCAGCTGGACAGGGCCTAACTATGGCTACACCTTC.

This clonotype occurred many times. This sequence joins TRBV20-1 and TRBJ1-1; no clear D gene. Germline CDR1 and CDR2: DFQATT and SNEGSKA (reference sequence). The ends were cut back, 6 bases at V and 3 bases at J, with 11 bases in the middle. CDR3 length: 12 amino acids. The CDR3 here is CSAARFDTEAFF. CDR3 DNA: TGCAGTGCGGCGAGGTTCGACACTGAAGCTTTCTTT.

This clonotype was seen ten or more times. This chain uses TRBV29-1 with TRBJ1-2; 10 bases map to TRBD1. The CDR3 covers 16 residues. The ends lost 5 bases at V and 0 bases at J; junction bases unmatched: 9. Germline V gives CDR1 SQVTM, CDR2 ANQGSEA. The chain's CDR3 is CSVSRDRGLSNYGYTF. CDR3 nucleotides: TGCAGCGTTTCCCGGGACAGGGGACTTTCTAACTATGGCTACACCTTC. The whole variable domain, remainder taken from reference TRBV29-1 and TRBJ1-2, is SAVISQKPSRDICQRGTSLTIQCQVDSQVTMMFWYRQQPGQSLTLIATANQGSEATYESGFVIDKFPISRPNLTFSTLTVSNMSPEDSSIYLCSVSRDRGLSNYGYTFGSGTRLTVV.

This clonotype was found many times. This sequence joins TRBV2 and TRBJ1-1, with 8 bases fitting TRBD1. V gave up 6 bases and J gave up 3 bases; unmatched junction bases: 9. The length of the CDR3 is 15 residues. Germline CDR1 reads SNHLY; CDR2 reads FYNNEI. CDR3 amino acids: CASSPQQGDYTEAFF. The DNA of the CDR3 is TGTGCCAGCAGCCCCCAACAGGGGGATTACACTGAAGCTTTCTTT.

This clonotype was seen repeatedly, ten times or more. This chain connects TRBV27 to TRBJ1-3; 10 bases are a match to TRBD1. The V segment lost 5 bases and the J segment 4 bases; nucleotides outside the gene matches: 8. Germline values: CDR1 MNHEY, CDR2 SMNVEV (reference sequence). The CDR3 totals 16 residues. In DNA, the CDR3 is TGTGCCAGCAGTACCAGACAGGGGGCGGGCGGAAACACCATATATTTT. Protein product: CASSTRQGAGGNTIYF.

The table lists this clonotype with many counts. The CDR3 sequence: CASSPGGGETQYF. The DNA for the CDR3 is TGTGCCAGCTCCCCCGGTGGGGGTGAGACCCAGTACTTC. This chain uses TRBV3-1 with TRBJ2-5; D is possibly TRBD1 or TRBD2 (5 bases each). V was cut by 8 bases and J by 5 bases, with 15 bases left in between. The CDR3 length is 13 residues. Germline-derived CDR1 and CDR2 are LGHDT and YNNKEL (reference sequence).

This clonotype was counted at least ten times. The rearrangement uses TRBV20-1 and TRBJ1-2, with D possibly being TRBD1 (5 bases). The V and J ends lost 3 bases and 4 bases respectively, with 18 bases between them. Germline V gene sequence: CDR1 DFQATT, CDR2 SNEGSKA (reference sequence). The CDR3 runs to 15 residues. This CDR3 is CSASTSGGKGYGYTF. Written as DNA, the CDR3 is TGCAGTGCTAGCACCTCGGGGGGGAAAGGCTATGGCTACACCTTC.

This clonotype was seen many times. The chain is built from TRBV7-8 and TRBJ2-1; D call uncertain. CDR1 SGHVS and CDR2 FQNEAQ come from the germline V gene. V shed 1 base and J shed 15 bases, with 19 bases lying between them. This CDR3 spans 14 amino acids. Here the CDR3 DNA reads TGTGCCAGCAGCTTAGACCGTTTCCCGGTTCGGTGGTTCTTC. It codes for CASSLDRFPVRWFF.

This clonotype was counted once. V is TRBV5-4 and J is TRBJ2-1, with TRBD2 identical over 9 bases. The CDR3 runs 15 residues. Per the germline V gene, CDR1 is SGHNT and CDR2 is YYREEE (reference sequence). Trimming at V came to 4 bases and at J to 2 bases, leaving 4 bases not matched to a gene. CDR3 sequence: CASSSQRGAYNEQFF. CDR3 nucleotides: TGTGCCAGCAGCAGCCAGCGGGGGGCCTACAATGAGCAGTTCTTC.

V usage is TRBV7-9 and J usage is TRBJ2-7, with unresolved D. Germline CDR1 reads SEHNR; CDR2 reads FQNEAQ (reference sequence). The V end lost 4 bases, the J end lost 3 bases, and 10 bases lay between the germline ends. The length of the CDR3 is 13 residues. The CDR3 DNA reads TGTGCCAGCAGCTCATCTGGGCTCTACGAGCAGTACTTC. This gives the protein CASSSSGLYEQYF. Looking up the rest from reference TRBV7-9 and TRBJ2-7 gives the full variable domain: DTGVSQNPRHKITKRGQNVTFRCDPISEHNRLYWYRQTLGQGPEFLTYFQNEAQLEKSRLLSDRFSAERPKGSFSTLEIQRTEQGDSAMYLCASSSSGLYEQYFGPGTRLTVT.

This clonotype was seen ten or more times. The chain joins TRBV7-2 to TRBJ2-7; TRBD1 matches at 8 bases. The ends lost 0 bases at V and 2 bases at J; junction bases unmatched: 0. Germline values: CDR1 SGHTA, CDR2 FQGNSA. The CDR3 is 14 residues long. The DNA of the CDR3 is TGTGCCAGCAGCTTAGCGGGACAGGCCTACGAGCAGTACTTC. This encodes CASSLAGQAYEQYF. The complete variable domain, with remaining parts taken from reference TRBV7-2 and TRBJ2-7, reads GAGVSQSPSNKVTEKGKDVELRCDPISGHTALYWYRQSLGQGLEFLIYFQGNSAPDKSGLPSDRFSAERTGGSVSTLTIQRTQQEDSAVYLCASSLAGQAYEQYFGPGTRLTVT.

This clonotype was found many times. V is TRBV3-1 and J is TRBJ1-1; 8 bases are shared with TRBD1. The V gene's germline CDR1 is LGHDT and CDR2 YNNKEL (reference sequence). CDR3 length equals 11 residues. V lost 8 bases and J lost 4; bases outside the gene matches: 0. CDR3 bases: TGTGCCAGCCAGGGGGCCACTGAAGCTTTCTTT. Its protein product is CASQGATEAFF.

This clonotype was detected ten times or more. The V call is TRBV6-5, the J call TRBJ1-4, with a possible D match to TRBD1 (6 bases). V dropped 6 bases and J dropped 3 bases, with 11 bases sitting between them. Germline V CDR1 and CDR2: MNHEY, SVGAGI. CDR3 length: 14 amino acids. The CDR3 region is CASRRGGPNEKLFF. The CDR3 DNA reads TGTGCCAGCAGAAGGGGGGGACCTAATGAAAAACTGTTTTTT.